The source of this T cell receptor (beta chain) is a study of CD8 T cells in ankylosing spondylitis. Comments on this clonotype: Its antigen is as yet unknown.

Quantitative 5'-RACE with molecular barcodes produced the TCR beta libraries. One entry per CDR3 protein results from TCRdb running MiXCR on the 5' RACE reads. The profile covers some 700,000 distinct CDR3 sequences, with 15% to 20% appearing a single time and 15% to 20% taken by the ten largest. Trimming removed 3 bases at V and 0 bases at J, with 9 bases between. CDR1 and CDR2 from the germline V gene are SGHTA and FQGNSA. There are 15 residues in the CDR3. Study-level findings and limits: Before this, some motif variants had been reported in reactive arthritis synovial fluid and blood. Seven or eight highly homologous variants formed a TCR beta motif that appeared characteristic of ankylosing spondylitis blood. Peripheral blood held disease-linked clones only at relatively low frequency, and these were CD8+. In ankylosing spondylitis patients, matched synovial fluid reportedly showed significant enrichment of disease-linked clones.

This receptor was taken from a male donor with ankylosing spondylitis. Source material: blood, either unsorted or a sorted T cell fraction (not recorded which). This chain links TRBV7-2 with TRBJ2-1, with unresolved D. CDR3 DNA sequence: TGTGCCAGCAGCTTCAGTTGGAGCTCCTACAATGAGCAGTTCTTC. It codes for CASSFSWSSYNEQFF.